The 17 T cell receptor beta chains listed next were all sequenced from one sample in a study of beta chain features in type 1 diabetes. The antigens these receptors bind are not known. Expressed TCRB transcripts got sequenced, as all isolated RNA was reverse transcribed. Profiled with immunoSEQ multiplex PCR; TCRdb holds only in-frame clones, not every one. The table lists a few hundred thousand clones, about 15% of them singletons. Study-wide results and caveats: Moderate yet significant TCRB CDR3 shortening was seen in Type 1 diabetes patients in all four CD4+ subsets.

Input material: naive CD4+ T cells from blood. The source of these receptors is a man between 25 and 39 years old with type 1 diabetes.

The rearrangement joins TRBV4-1 to TRBJ1-1; TRBD1 agrees at 10 bases. This CDR3 region has 16 residues. CDR1 and CDR2 from the germline V gene are MGHRA and YSYEKL. J lost 4 bases, V lost 1 base, and 6 bases had no gene match. The CDR3 is CASSQGQGAMFTEAFF. Written as DNA, the CDR3 is TGCGCCAGCAGCCAAGGACAGGGGGCAATGTTCACTGAAGCTTTCTTT.

This clone was detected a few times. V and J are TRBV19 and TRBJ2-5, with 15 bases identical to TRBD2. The trim removed 3 bases at V and 1 base at J, leaving 0 bases unmatched. Germline loops: CDR1 LNHDA, CDR2 SQIVND (reference sequence). The CDR3 is 16 amino acids. The CDR3 loop reads CASSMGLAGGQETQYF. The CDR3 DNA sequence: TGTGCCAGTAGTATGGGACTAGCGGGGGGCCAAGAGACCCAGTACTTC.

This clone has only a few counts. The V and J genes are TRBV15 and TRBJ2-7; D gene ambiguous. V lost 3 bases and J lost 9, with 9 bases in between. The CDR3 extends over 11 amino acids. From germline, CDR1 is LNHNV and CDR2 YYDKDF (reference sequence). CDR3 amino acids: CATSSPSGQYF. For the CDR3, the DNA is TGTGCCACCAGCAGCCCATCCGGGCAGTACTTC.

This clone was detected only a few times. The rearrangement links TRBV9 to TRBJ2-1, with D unresolved. Germline CDR1 SGDLS, CDR2 YYNGEE. CDR3 length: 15 residues. Trimming pared 0 bases from V and 4 bases from J, leaving 11 bases between. The chain's CDR3 is CASSVGPGHYNEQFF. The CDR3, as DNA: TGTGCCAGCAGCGTAGGGCCAGGCCATTACAATGAGCAGTTCTTC.

The chain joins TRBV4-2 to TRBJ2-3; unclear D gene. Trimming removed 4 bases at V and 5 bases at J, with 19 bases between. The CDR3 is 16 residues long. Germline loops: CDR1 LGHNA, CDR2 YNFKEQ. CDR3 in amino acids: CASSRSISLLLDTQYF. The CDR3, as DNA: TGTGCCAGCAGCCGATCGATTAGTCTCCTTTTAGATACGCAGTATTTT.

The table lists this clone with a few counts. The gene calls are TRBV14 and TRBJ2-5; D gene uncertain. Germline loops: CDR1 SGHDN, CDR2 FVKESK. The V and J ends lost 1 base and 5 bases respectively, with 5 bases between them. This CDR3 is built from 12 residues. The CDR3, as DNA: TGTGCCAGCAGCCAAGTCCCGGAGACCCAGTACTTC. As protein: CASSQVPETQYF.

There are a few counts of this clone. DNA of the CDR3: TGTGCCAGCAGCGTAGCCCAAAAAGGAGGGAATCCCTCTGGGGCCAACGTCCTGACTTTC. This sequence encodes CASSVAQKGGNPSGANVLTF. The chain employs TRBV9 and TRBJ2-6; tentative D call: TRBD2 (6 bases). V shed 0 bases and J shed 0 bases, with 19 bases lying between them. The CDR3 sequence is 20 residues long. The germline gives CDR1 SGDLS, CDR2 YYNGEE.

This clone was detected only a few times. This CDR3 reads CATSSRQGYEQYF. The CDR3 bases are TGTGCCACCAGCAGTCGACAGGGCTACGAGCAGTACTTC. The V and J genes are TRBV15 and TRBJ2-7, with 7 nucleotides matching TRBD1. Germline CDR1 reads LNHNV; CDR2 reads YYDKDF (reference sequence). The CDR3 covers 13 residues. V was clipped by 3 bases and J by 3 bases; unmatched bases: 2.

The chain recombines TRBV18 with TRBJ2-7; TRBD2 agrees at 8 bases. There are 13 residues in the CDR3. Germline V gene lookup returns CDR1 KGHSH and CDR2 LQKENI. Losses at the gene ends were 4 bases for V and 3 bases for J; bases not matched to a gene: 2. This chain's CDR3 is CASSLGTSYEQYF. The CDR3 DNA reads TGTGCCAGCTCACTAGGGACTAGCTACGAGCAGTACTTC.

This clone appeared a few times. The genes are TRBV4-1 and TRBJ2-7; 7 bases map to TRBD1. The ends lost 4 bases at V and 4 bases at J; junction bases unmatched: 10. In germline, CDR1 is MGHRA, CDR2 YSYEKL. This CDR3 has 15 amino acids. The DNA of the CDR3 is TGCGCCAGCAGCCCCTCGGACAGGAATACTTACGAGCAGTACTTC. Its translation: CASSPSDRNTYEQYF.

V gene TRBV29-1 combines with J gene TRBJ1-1; 7 bases map to TRBD1. The CDR3 has 14 amino acids. The V gene end was trimmed by 7 bases and the J gene end by 4 bases; junction bases not matched to a gene: 12. Germline CDR1 is SQVTM and CDR2 is ANQGSEA. The DNA for the CDR3 is TGCAGCGGGGAAAAACAGGGGCTGGGCACTGAAGCTTTCTTT. It is translated as CSGEKQGLGTEAFF.

This clone was recorded a few times. The chain carries TRBV2 and TRBJ2-1; TRBD2 matches at 8 bases. CDR3 size: 15 residues. Germline CDR1 and CDR2: SNHLY and FYNNEI. V dropped 7 bases and J dropped 6; count of bases not matched to a gene: 11. CDR3 amino acids: CASKAGTRSSNEQFF. CDR3 in DNA: TGTGCCAGCAAAGCCGGGACTAGGAGTTCCAATGAGCAGTTCTTC.

This clone was detected only a few times. The V gene is TRBV27, the J gene TRBJ2-1; unclear D gene. The V end lost 5 bases, the J end lost 13 bases, and 18 bases lay between the germline ends. The CDR3 has 13 residues. The germline V gene has CDR1 MNHEY and CDR2 SMNVEV (reference sequence). CDR3 coding DNA: TGTGCCAGCAGTCTCCGGGTCCCTCCGGCTCAGTTCTTC. Translation: CASSLRVPPAQFF.

The sample holds a few counts of this clone. This rearrangement joins TRBV7-9 to TRBJ2-1; 8 positions agree with TRBD1. This CDR3 has 15 residues. The V gene's germline CDR1 is SEHNR and CDR2 FQNEAQ (reference sequence). Trimming at V came to 5 bases and at J to 6 bases, leaving 9 bases not matched to a gene. CDR3 DNA: TGTGCCAGCAGCCCCGGGACAGGTGTCGCCAATGAGCAGTTCTTC. It encodes CASSPGTGVANEQFF.

This clone was seen only a few times. The chain recombines TRBV10-1 with TRBJ2-2, with D tentatively TRBD2 (5 bases). Germline V gene lookup returns CDR1 WNHNN and CDR2 SYGVQD (reference sequence). Trimming took 3 bases from V and 1 from J, leaving 15 bases between them. CDR3 size: 17 residues. The CDR3 protein is CASSEEDSLGNTGELFF. The CDR3 DNA is TGCGCCAGCAGTGAAGAGGACTCCCTGGGGAACACCGGGGAGCTGTTTTTT.

A single count supports this clone. This chain joins TRBV6-5 and TRBJ1-2; D gene ambiguous. Trimming left V 2 bases short and J 5 bases short, with 12 bases between. Looked up from germline, CDR1 is MNHEY and CDR2 is SVGAGI. This CDR3 region has 14 residues. The CDR3 sequence: CASSYTGEFYGYTF. As DNA, the CDR3 is TGTGCCAGCAGTTACACCGGGGAGTTTTATGGCTACACCTTC.

This clone was found a few times. The chain couples TRBV6-5 to TRBJ1-2, with TRBD1 matching 9 bases. With V trimmed by 2 bases and J by 8 bases, 3 bases remained unmatched. The CDR3 contains 13 residues. The germline gives CDR1 MNHEY, CDR2 SVGAGI. CDR3 bases: TGTGCCAGCAGTTACAGGACAGGGGAAGGCTACACCTTC. This codes for CASSYRTGEGYTF.